A selection of T cell receptor beta chains follows, all from one sample in a study of blood T cells in healthy people across ages. A single record per CDR3 protein comes from TCRdb applying MiXCR to the 5' RACE reads. Of about 1.6 million distinct CDR3 sequences in the sample, around 36% were seen once. Material for sequencing was blood. These receptors all stem from a woman aged 30 to 39 in good health. Both conserved end residues are part of each CDR3.

j_call v_call cdr3_aa
TRBJ2-3 TRBV3-1 CASSRAGAPGTDTQYF
TRBJ1-2 TRBV20-1 CSAILLGPNYGYTF
TRBJ2-7 TRBV7-6 CASSLGAWTDSYF
TRBJ2-1 TRBV30 CAWDRGYNEQFF
TRBJ1-5 TRBV4-1 CASSLSTGSQPQHF
TRBJ2-1 TRBV5-1 CASSLDPGLHSYNEQFF
TRBJ2-7 TRBV24-1 CATSDYGFEQYF
TRBJ2-3 TRBV29-1 CSVEREASTDTQYF
TRBJ2-3 TRBV6-5 CASSYGQDTQYF
TRBJ2-1 TRBV5-1 CASSKGLAGNINEQFF
TRBJ2-1 TRBV6-2/TRBV6-3 CASSYAGTGGLGEQFF
TRBJ2-3 TRBV6-1 CASRGDSKDTQYF
TRBJ2-2 TRBV7-8 CASSPWAGGETGELFF
TRBJ2-5 TRBV5-1 CASDVAGGQRETQYF
TRBJ2-5 TRBV20-1 CSASSGGIQETQYF
TRBJ2-3 TRBV12-3/TRBV12-4 CASRPPGGDTQYF
TRBJ1-1 TRBV15 CATSRDFVPEAFF
TRBJ2-7 TRBV10-3 CAISEMTSGEQYF
TRBJ1-5 TRBV6-1 CASSDVGIRRPQHF
TRBJ2-5 TRBV7-7 CASSSIGTGTKETQYF
TRBJ2-1 TRBV28 CASSFPKAGGRNEQFF
TRBJ2-3 TRBV12-3/TRBV12-4 CASSIRDSTDTQYF
TRBJ2-3 TRBV2 CASGIVAGMNTQYF
TRBJ1-5 TRBV6-2/TRBV6-3 CATAEGGSNQPQHF
TRBJ1-4 TRBV18 CASSPRDSEKLFF
TRBJ2-1 TRBV20-1 CSARGNLAGAYNEQFF
TRBJ1-1 TRBV7-9 CASSDSGSEAFF
TRBJ2-4 TRBV6-1 CASSEIWEGHDIQYF
TRBJ2-3 TRBV7-9 CASSYGGAHSTDTQYF
NA TRBV11-2 CASSQRNWQGASYEQYF
TRBJ2-5 TRBV7-2 CASSSAWGGLSEETQYF